This T cell receptor beta chain was sequenced in a study of T-cell reconstitution after alpha-beta-depleted transplantation in children. This CDR3 has 15 amino acids. Trimming at V came to 3 bases and at J to 4 bases, leaving 7 bases not matched to a gene. CDR1 is SGHTA, CDR2 FQGTGA, per germline. The TCRbeta library incorporated unique molecular identifiers. Each CDR3 protein gets one entry after TCRdb re-called the PCR reads with MiXCR. The table records about 400,000 distinct CDR3 sequences, roughly 22% of them present only once. The specimen comprised PBMCs from the stem cell graft donor, sampled from the stem cell graft. This receptor was obtained from a human donor who donated a stem cell graft to a child with acute myeloid leukemia. This chain joins TRBV7-3 and TRBJ2-3; 7 nucleotides agree with TRBD2. The CDR3 region has the DNA TGTGCCAGCAGCTTTGGCCTAGCGGTGGCAGATACGCAGTATTTT. This codes for CASSFGLAVADTQYF.